Below are 32 T cell receptor beta chains sequenced from a single sample in a study of shared clonotypes between healthy human individuals. CD45RO-negative cells were positively selected for CCR7, leaving out terminally differentiated effector memory CD45RA+ cells. The assay was immunoSEQ multiplex PCR, and TCRdb's table has in-frame clones only and misses some. The data show around 600,000 clones, with 90% to 95% seen just once and about 0.11% held by the top ten. Sequenced material: naive CD8+ T cells sorted from blood. These receptors were obtained from a woman aged 30 to 39 in good health.

This CDR3 is CASSQDGRGGNTEAFF. The CDR3 DNA reads as TGCGCCAGCAGCCAAGACGGCAGGGGGGGAAACACTGAAGCTTTCTTT. The chain employs TRBV4-1 and TRBJ1-1; 7 bases match TRBD1. J lost 2 bases, V lost 0 bases, and 6 bases had no gene match. The CDR3 contains 16 residues. The germline gives CDR1 MGHRA, CDR2 YSYEKL.

V is TRBV27 and J is TRBJ2-2, with 8 bases that match TRBD1. V shed 7 bases, J shed 8 bases, and the junction held 9 bases outside the gene matches. The CDR3 sequence is 14 residues long. Looked up from germline, CDR1 is MNHEY and CDR2 is SMNVEV (reference sequence). The CDR3 spells CASTWTGSNGELFF. The CDR3 DNA is TGTGCCAGCACTTGGACAGGGTCTAATGGGGAGCTGTTTTTT.

This sequence joins TRBV7-6 and TRBJ2-1; D gene unclear. Trimming shortened V by 2 bases and J by 10 bases, and 6 bases separated the two germline ends. The CDR3 runs 11 residues. Per germline, CDR1 SGHVS and CDR2 FNYEAQ. Here the CDR3 DNA reads TGTGCCAGCAGCTTAACGGAGGAGCAGTTCTTC. This sequence encodes CASSLTEEQFF.

The sample holds one count of this clone. CDR3 DNA: TGTGCCAGCAGTCCCTTCGGGACAGGTCGTCAGCCCCAGCATTTT. It yields the protein CASSPFGTGRQPQHF. The gene calls are TRBV28 and TRBJ1-5, with 8 bases that match TRBD1. Germline loops: CDR1 MDHEN, CDR2 SYDVKM. The V gene end was trimmed by 5 bases and the J gene end by 6 bases; junction bases not matched to a gene: 9. The CDR3 is 15 amino acids.

V is TRBV5-4 and J is TRBJ1-1; D is ambiguous. V was shortened by 5 bases and J by 11 bases, with 19 bases between the two germline ends. Per germline, CDR1 SGHNT and CDR2 YYREEE (reference sequence). The CDR3 is 13 residues long. CDR3 nucleotide sequence: TGTGCCAGCAGGGGCCTTAAAGGGAGGAAGGCTTTCTTT. Translated, it gives CASRGLKGRKAFF.

The rearrangement joins TRBV6-1 to TRBJ2-7, with 9 bases that match TRBD2. V was pared by 4 bases and J by 1 base, with 5 bases of the junction left unmatched. Germline CDR1 MNHNS, CDR2 SASEGT. CDR3 length: 15 residues. The CDR3 bases are TGTGCCAGCAGTGGAGGGACTAGCAGTTCCTACGAGCAGTACTTC. Translating gives CASSGGTSSSYEQYF.

This chain uses TRBV15 with TRBJ2-7, with TRBD2 matching 12 bases. CDR1 is LNHNV, CDR2 YYDKDF, per germline (reference sequence). J gave up 5 bases and V 0 bases, and 5 bases lay outside the gene matches. The CDR3 consists of 16 residues. The CDR3 reads CATSRDSTSGGNEQYF. The CDR3 DNA sequence: TGTGCCACCAGCAGAGATAGCACTAGCGGGGGGAACGAGCAGTACTTC.

This chain connects TRBV27 to TRBJ1-3; D unresolved. The CDR3 is made up of 16 amino acids. Germline assignment: CDR1 MNHEY and CDR2 SMNVEV (reference sequence). The V end lost 0 bases, the J end lost 0 bases, and 9 bases lay between the germline ends. CDR3 protein: CASSLSGPYSGNTIYF. The DNA for the CDR3 is TGTGCCAGCAGTTTATCTGGGCCTTACTCTGGAAACACCATATATTTT.

Remarks on this clone: This sample includes further DNA sequences coding for the same CDR3. The chain carries TRBV27 and TRBJ2-7, with 9 bases identical to TRBD2. V lost 2 bases and J lost 5; bases outside the gene matches: 4. The CDR3 contains 14 residues. CDR1 is MNHEY, CDR2 SMNVEV, per germline (reference sequence). This CDR3 is CASSLVAGVNEQYF. The CDR3 DNA sequence: TGTGCCAGCAGTTTAGTAGCGGGAGTAAACGAGCAGTACTTC.

This clone appeared a single time. The chain employs TRBV28 and TRBJ2-3, with 10 bases aligning to TRBD2. This CDR3 region has 17 residues. J lost 8 bases, V lost 4 bases, and 15 bases had no gene match. Germline lookup yields CDR1 MDHEN and CDR2 SYDVKM. The CDR3 DNA reads TGTGCCAGCAGTTCCCCGGGGCTAGCGGGAGAAGGTGGTACGCAGTATTTT. Amino acid sequence: CASSSPGLAGEGGTQYF.

The chain is built from TRBV4-1 and TRBJ2-5; 13 nucleotides match TRBD2. Germline-derived CDR1 and CDR2 are MGHRA and YSYEKL. This CDR3 has 15 amino acids. The ends lost 4 bases at V and 11 bases at J; junction bases unmatched: 10. This CDR3 reads CASSRGTSGTGEQYF. The CDR3 coding sequence is TGCGCCAGCAGCCGTGGGACTAGCGGGACAGGAGAGCAGTACTTC.

The gene calls are TRBV11-2 and TRBJ2-2, with TRBD1 identical over 8 bases. J was trimmed by 7 bases and V by 0 bases; bases with no gene match: 7. Germline values: CDR1 SGHAT, CDR2 FQNNGV. This CDR3 region has 16 residues. This chain's CDR3 is CASSLEGQVEFGELFF. CDR3 DNA sequence: TGTGCCAGCAGCTTAGAGGGACAGGTTGAATTCGGGGAGCTGTTTTTT.

This chain connects TRBV19 to TRBJ2-5; D call uncertain. The J call may be wrong; the DNA end is better matched by TRBJ2-7. The CDR3 runs to 12 residues. Germline CDR1 LNHDA, CDR2 SQIVND (reference sequence). The DNA for the CDR3 is TGTGCCAGTAGTATTTGGGGATACGAGCAGTACTTC. Residues: CASSIWGYEQYF.

The V gene is TRBV28, the J gene TRBJ1-1; TRBD1 aligns across 7 bases. Germline CDR1 is MDHEN and CDR2 is SYDVKM. With 3 bases clipped from V and 3 bases from J, the junction kept 7 bases outside the gene matches. The CDR3 extends over 15 amino acids. The CDR3: CASSLVGGADTEAFF. In nucleotides, the CDR3 is TGTGCCAGCAGTTTGGTAGGGGGCGCGGACACTGAAGCTTTCTTT.

This clone has a single count. The rearrangement uses TRBV27 and TRBJ2-7; possibly TRBD1 for D (6 bases). The CDR3 is 13 residues long. Trimming left V 5 bases short and J 5 bases short, with 13 bases between. Germline-derived CDR1 and CDR2 are MNHEY and SMNVEV (reference sequence). CDR3 coding DNA: TGTGCCAGCAGTGTTACAGGGTTGCACGAGCAGTACTTC. Translating it yields CASSVTGLHEQYF.

The chain has TRBV27 and TRBJ2-1; 10 bases are a match to TRBD1. The CDR3 spans 16 residues. In germline, CDR1 is MNHEY, CDR2 SMNVEV (reference sequence). The V segment lost 6 bases and the J segment 5 bases; nucleotides outside the gene matches: 10. The CDR3 sequence: CASSRFPGTGDNEQFF. In DNA, the CDR3 is TGTGCCAGCAGCCGTTTTCCCGGGACAGGGGACAATGAGCAGTTCTTC.

The chain employs TRBV27 and TRBJ2-7, with TRBD2 as a possible D gene (6 bases). Trimming took 0 bases from V and 7 from J, leaving 19 bases between them. The CDR3 consists of 16 residues. Germline V lookup: CDR1 MNHEY, CDR2 SMNVEV (reference sequence). The CDR3 DNA follows: TGTGCCAGCAGTTTATCCTCTGCGGGACTCCCATGGGAGCAGTACTTC. Its translation is CASSLSSAGLPWEQYF.

The rearrangement joins TRBV4-1 to TRBJ1-2, with a tentative D call TRBD1 (6 bases). Germline V gene lookup returns CDR1 MGHRA and CDR2 YSYEKL. Trimming shortened V by 3 bases and J by 0 bases, and 17 bases separated the two germline ends. CDR3 length: 17 amino acids. The CDR3 DNA sequence: TGCGCCAGCAGCCAGGATGGGGCAGGGGTGGCTAACTATGGCTACACCTTC. Its translation is CASSQDGAGVANYGYTF.

This clone was seen once. The V and J genes are TRBV5-4 and TRBJ1-2; D is possibly TRBD1 (5 bases). Germline CDR1 and CDR2: SGHNT and YYREEE (reference sequence). The CDR3 is 14 amino acids. Between the trimmed V and J ends, which lost 4 bases and 6 bases, there was a span of 16 bases. CDR3 protein: CASSPAGHRDGYTF. The CDR3 coding sequence is TGTGCCAGCAGCCCGGCTGGACATCGAGATGGCTACACCTTC.

The CDR3 bases are TGTGCCCACCGAGCGGGGAACTACGAGCAGTACTTC. This gives the protein CAHRAGNYEQYF. The chain couples TRBV6-1 to TRBJ2-7; TRBD2 matches at 7 bases. The V gene's germline CDR1 is MNHNS and CDR2 SASEGT. After removal of 11 bases from V and 3 bases from J, the junction contained 7 bases not matched to a gene. The CDR3 loop spans 12 amino acids.

This chain links TRBV5-8 with TRBJ1-5; tentative D call: TRBD1 (6 bases). CDR3 length: 15 residues. Trimming removed 2 bases from V and 5 bases from J, with 14 bases in between. The germline V gene has CDR1 SGHTS and CDR2 YDEGEE. CDR3 nucleotides: TGTGCCAGCAGCTTATTACAGGGTTTCGATCAGCCCCAGCATTTT. Its protein product is CASSLLQGFDQPQHF.

The chain recombines TRBV9 with TRBJ2-3; 7 positions agree with TRBD2. The CDR3 is 16 residues long. The junction had 6 bases not matched to a gene; V was cut back by 2 bases and J by 0 bases. Germline loops: CDR1 SGDLS, CDR2 YYNGEE. The CDR3 here is CASSVAAGTSTDTQYF. The CDR3 DNA reads as TGTGCCAGCAGCGTCGCAGCGGGGACTAGCACAGATACGCAGTATTTT.

This clone came up once. This chain joins TRBV7-8 and TRBJ2-1, with D perhaps matching TRBD2 (5 bases). CDR1 SGHVS and CDR2 FQNEAQ come from the germline V gene. Trimming shortened V by 6 bases and J by 2 bases, and 20 bases separated the two germline ends. The CDR3 length is 17 residues. The CDR3 protein is CASRQRPLDGTYNEQFF. The CDR3, as DNA: TGTGCCAGCAGACAACGACCCTTAGACGGGACCTACAATGAGCAGTTCTTC.

This rearrangement joins TRBV19 to TRBJ1-2; a weak D match, TRBD1 (5 bases). CDR1 is LNHDA, CDR2 SQIVND, per germline (reference sequence). Trimming removed 3 bases at V and 4 bases at J, with 15 bases between. CDR3 length equals 15 residues. CDR3 sequence: CASSIAHEGIYGYTF. The CDR3 DNA is TGTGCCAGTAGTATTGCCCACGAGGGGATCTATGGCTACACCTTC. The whole variable domain, filled in from reference TRBV19 and TRBJ1-2, reads DGGITQSPKYLFRKEGQNVTLSCEQNLNHDAMYWYRQDPGQGLRLIYYSQIVNDFQKGDIAEGYSVSREKKESFPLTVTSAQKNPTAFYLCASSIAHEGIYGYTFGSGTRLTVV.

V is TRBV28 and J is TRBJ2-5; 7 bases are shared with TRBD1. Germline loops: CDR1 MDHEN, CDR2 SYDVKM. The CDR3 extends over 14 amino acids. V lost 7 bases to trimming and J lost 6 bases; unmatched junction nucleotides: 11. CDR3 nucleotide sequence: TGTGCCAGCACACAGACAGGGCATGTACAGACCCAGTACTTC. It specifies CASTQTGHVQTQYF.

This clone was seen just once. This chain connects TRBV5-6 to TRBJ2-2; D may be TRBD1 or TRBD2 (5 bases each). V was trimmed by 4 bases and J by 0 bases, leaving 10 bases between them. The germline V gene encodes CDR1 SGHDT and CDR2 YYEEEE. This CDR3 is built from 15 residues. CDR3 DNA sequence: TGTGCCAGCAGCGGGGGTAACGCGAACACCGGGGAGCTGTTTTTT. Translation gives CASSGGNANTGELFF.

This chain joins TRBV7-9 and TRBJ2-5, with D possibly matching TRBD1 (5 bases). This CDR3 has 15 residues. The germline gives CDR1 SEHNR, CDR2 FQNEAQ (reference sequence). V dropped 7 bases and J dropped 5 bases, with 20 bases sitting between them. This chain's CDR3 is CASIPPEGEGETQYF. In DNA, the CDR3 is TGTGCCAGCATCCCACCCGAAGGGGAAGGGGAGACCCAGTACTTC. The full variable domain, rest sourced from reference TRBV7-9 and TRBJ2-5, is DTGVSQNPRHKITKRGQNVTFRCDPISEHNRLYWYRQTLGQGPEFLTYFQNEAQLEKSRLLSDRFSAERPKGSFSTLEIQRTEQGDSAMYLCASIPPEGEGETQYFGPGTRLLVL.

Comments on this clone: The identical CDR3 is also encoded by other nucleotide sequences in the sample. The chain carries TRBV7-8 and TRBJ2-1; D gene unclear. Trimming shortened V by 0 bases and J by 6 bases, and 6 bases separated the two germline ends. This CDR3 has 13 residues. The germline V gene encodes CDR1 SGHVS and CDR2 FQNEAQ. In DNA form, the CDR3 reads TGTGCCAGCAGCTTAGCAGGCGGCAATGAGCAGTTCTTC. Translated: CASSLAGGNEQFF.

The chain recombines TRBV21-1 with TRBJ1-5. TRBV21-1 constitutes a pseudogene. This CDR3 spans 15 amino acids. The CDR3: CASSKAGGANQPQHF. CDR3 in DNA: TGTGCCAGCAGCAAAGCCGGGGGTGCCAATCAGCCCCAGCATTTT.

V is TRBV6-5 and J is TRBJ2-1; D is ambiguous. Trimming removed 2 bases at V and 5 bases at J, with 7 bases between. CDR1 and CDR2 from the germline V gene are MNHEY and SVGAGI. The CDR3 contains 13 residues. For the CDR3, the DNA is TGTGCCAGCAGTTACGCTTGGGACAATGAGCAGTTCTTC. Translating gives CASSYAWDNEQFF.

This clone was seen just once. The chain uses TRBV30 and TRBJ2-7; D gene unclear. The germline V gene encodes CDR1 GTSNPN and CDR2 SVGIG (reference sequence). This CDR3 contains 11 residues. V gave up 7 bases and J gave up 7 bases, with 14 bases separating them. The CDR3 region has the DNA TGTGCCTTTTCGACTGGTCTAGAGCAGTACTTC. The encoded protein is CAFSTGLEQYF.

The chain joins TRBV14 to TRBJ2-1; the D gene is possibly TRBD1 (6 bases). V was shortened by 2 bases and J by 7 bases, with 6 bases between the two germline ends. The germline CDR1 and CDR2 sequences are SGHDN and FVKESK. This CDR3 spans 12 amino acids. CDR3 nucleotide sequence: TGTGCCAGCAGCCAACAGGGGAATGAGCAGTTCTTC. This sequence encodes CASSQQGNEQFF.